This T cell receptor beta chain is from a study of T cell responses to AZD1222 COVID-19 vaccine. TCRdb keeps only in-frame clones here, not all; method: immunoSEQ multiplex PCR. The sample carries about 160,000 clones, 85% to 95% recorded once. Deletions cut 1 base from V and 7 bases from J, with 14 bases between. From germline, CDR1 is GTSNPN and CDR2 SVGIG (reference sequence). The CDR3 runs to 14 residues. The gene calls are TRBV30 and TRBJ1-5, with a weak D call TRBD1 (5 bases). Here the sequenced sample was peripheral blood, taken on day 0 of AZD1222 vaccination. The receptor's source is an adult in good health. This CDR3 is CAWSGSGGYQPQHF. Here the CDR3 DNA reads TGTGCCTGGAGTGGGTCGGGGGGTTACCAGCCCCAGCATTTT.